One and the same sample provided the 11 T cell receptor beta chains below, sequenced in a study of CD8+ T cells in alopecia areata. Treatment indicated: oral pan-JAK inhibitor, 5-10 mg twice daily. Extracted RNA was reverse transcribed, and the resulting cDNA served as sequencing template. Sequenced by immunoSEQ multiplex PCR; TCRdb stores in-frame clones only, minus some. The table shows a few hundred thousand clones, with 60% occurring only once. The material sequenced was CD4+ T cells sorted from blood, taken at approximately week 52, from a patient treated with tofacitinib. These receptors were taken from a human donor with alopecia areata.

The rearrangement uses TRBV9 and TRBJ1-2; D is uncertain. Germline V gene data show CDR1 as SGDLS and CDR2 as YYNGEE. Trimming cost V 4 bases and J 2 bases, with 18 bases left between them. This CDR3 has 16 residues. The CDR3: CASSLHPATTNYGYTF. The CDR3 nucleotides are TGTGCCAGCAGCCTCCATCCCGCCACTACGAACTATGGCTACACCTTC.

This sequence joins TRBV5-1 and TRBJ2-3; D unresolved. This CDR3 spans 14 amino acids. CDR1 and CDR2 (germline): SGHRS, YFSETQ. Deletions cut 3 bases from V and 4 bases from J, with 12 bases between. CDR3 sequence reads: CASSSRRSADTQYF. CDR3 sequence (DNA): TGCGCCAGCAGCTCCCGACGGTCAGCAGATACGCAGTATTTT.

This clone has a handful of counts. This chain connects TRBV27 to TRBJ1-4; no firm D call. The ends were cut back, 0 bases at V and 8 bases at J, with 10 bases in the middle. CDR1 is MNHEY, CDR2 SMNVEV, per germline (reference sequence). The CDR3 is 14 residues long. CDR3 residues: CASSLSGSGEKLFF. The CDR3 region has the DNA TGTGCCAGCAGTTTATCCGGGTCGGGGGAAAAACTGTTTTTT. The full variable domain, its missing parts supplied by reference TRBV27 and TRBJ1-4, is EAQVTQNPRYLITVTGKKLTVTCSQNMNHEYMSWYRQDPGLGLRQIYYSMNVEVTDKGDVPEGYKVSRKEKRNFPLILESPSPNQTSLYFCASSLSGSGEKLFFGSGTQLSVL.

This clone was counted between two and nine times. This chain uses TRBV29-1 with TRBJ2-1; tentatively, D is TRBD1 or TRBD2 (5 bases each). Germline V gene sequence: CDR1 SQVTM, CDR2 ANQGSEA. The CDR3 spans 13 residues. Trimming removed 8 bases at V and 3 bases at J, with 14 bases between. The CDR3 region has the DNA TGCAGCATCCGGGACGGAAACTACAATGAGCAGTTCTTC. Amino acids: CSIRDGNYNEQFF.

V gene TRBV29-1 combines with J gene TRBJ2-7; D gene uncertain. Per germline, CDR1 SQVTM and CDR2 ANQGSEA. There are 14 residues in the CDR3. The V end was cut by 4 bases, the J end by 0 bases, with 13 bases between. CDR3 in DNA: TGCAGCGTTGCGACTCCATTAGGCTCCTACGAGCAGTACTTC. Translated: CSVATPLGSYEQYF.

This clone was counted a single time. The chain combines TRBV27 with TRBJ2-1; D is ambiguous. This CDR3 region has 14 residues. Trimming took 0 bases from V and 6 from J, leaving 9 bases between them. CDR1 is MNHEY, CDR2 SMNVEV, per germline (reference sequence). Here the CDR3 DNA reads TGTGCCAGCAGTTTATCTACGCTTACCAATGAGCAGTTCTTC. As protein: CASSLSTLTNEQFF.

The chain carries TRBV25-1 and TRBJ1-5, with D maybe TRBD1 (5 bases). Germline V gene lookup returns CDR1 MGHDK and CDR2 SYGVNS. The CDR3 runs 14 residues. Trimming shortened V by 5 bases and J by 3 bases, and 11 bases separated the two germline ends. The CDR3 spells CASSLSGINQPQHF. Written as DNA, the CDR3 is TGTGCCAGCAGTCTGTCAGGGATCAATCAGCCCCAGCATTTT.

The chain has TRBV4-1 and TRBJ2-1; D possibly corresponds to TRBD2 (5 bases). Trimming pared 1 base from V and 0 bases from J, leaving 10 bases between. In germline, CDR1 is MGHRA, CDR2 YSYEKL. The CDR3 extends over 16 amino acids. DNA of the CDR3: TGCGCCAGCAGCCAAGTAGGACTGAGCTCCTACAATGAGCAGTTCTTC. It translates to CASSQVGLSSYNEQFF.

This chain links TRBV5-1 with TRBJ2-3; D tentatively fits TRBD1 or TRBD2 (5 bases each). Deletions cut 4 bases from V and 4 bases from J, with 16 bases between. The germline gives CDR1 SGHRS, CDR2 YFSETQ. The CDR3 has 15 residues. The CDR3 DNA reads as TGCGCCAGCAGCCGGCCCGAACTAGGGGCAGATACGCAGTATTTT. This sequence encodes CASSRPELGADTQYF. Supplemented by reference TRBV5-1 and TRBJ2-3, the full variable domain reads KAGVTQTPRYLIKTRGQQVTLSCSPISGHRSVSWYQQTPGQGLQFLFEYFSETQRNKGNFPGRFSGRQFSNSRSEMNVSTLELGDSALYLCASSRPELGADTQYFGPGTRLTVL.

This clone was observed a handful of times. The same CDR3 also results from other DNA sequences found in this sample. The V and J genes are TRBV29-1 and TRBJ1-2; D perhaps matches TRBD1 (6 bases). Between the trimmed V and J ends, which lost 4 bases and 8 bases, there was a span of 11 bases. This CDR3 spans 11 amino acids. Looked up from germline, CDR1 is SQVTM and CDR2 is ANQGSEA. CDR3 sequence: CSVGQAGGYTF. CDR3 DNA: TGCAGCGTTGGACAGGCTGGGGGCTACACCTTC.

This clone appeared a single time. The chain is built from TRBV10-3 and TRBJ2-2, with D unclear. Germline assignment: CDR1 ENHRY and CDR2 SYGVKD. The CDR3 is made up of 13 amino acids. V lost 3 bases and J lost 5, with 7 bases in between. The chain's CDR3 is CAISDHNTGELFF. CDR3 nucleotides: TGTGCCATCAGTGATCACAATACCGGGGAGCTGTTTTTT.